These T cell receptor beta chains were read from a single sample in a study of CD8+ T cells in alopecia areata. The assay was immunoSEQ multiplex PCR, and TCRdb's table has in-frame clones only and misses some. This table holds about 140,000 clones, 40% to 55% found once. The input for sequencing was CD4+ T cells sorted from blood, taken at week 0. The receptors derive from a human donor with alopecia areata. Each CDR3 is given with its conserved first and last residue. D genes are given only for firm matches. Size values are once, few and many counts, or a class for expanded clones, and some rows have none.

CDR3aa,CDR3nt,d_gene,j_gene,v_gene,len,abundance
CASSGSGRAGDTQYF,TGTGCCAGCAGTGGTAGCGGGAGGGCCGGAGATACGCAGTATTTT,TRBD2,TRBJ2-3,TRBV2,15,.
CSARRGGQSSYEQYF,TGCAGCGCCCGACGTGGAGGCCAATCCTCCTACGAGCAGTACTTC,.,TRBJ2-7,TRBV29-1,15,.
CAISESRTLSYNEQFF,TGTGCCATCAGTGAGTCAAGGACACTCTCCTACAATGAGCAGTTCTTC,.,TRBJ2-1,TRBV10-3,16,few
CASSPELRANEQFF,TGTGCCAGCAGCCCCGAGCTCCGGGCCAATGAGCAGTTCTTC,.,TRBJ2-1,TRBV7-3,14,.
CASQSPKRANEQFF,TGTGCCAGTCAAAGTCCAAAGCGGGCTAATGAGCAGTTCTTC,.,TRBJ2-1,TRBV6-5,14,.
CASSPTGYEQYF,TGTGCCAGCAGTCCGACAGGATACGAGCAGTACTTC,.,TRBJ2-7,TRBV27,12,.
CAWGRQYEQYF,TGTGCCTGGGGTCGACAGTACGAGCAGTACTTC,.,TRBJ2-7,TRBV30,11,.
CASSLTIIAGGAYNEQFF,TGTGCCAGCAGCTTGACCATAATAGCGGGAGGGGCCTACAATGAGCAGTTCTTC,TRBD2,TRBJ2-1,TRBV5-4,18,.
CASSLDLSYGYTF,TGTGCCAGCAGCTTAGATTTGTCGTATGGCTACACCTTC,.,TRBJ1-2,TRBV7-2,13,.
CASSFTSGSNEQFF,TGCGCCAGCAGCTTTACTAGCGGGAGCAATGAGCAGTTCTTC,TRBD2,TRBJ2-1,TRBV5-1,14,few
CAWSDGPPTGNTIYF,TGTGCCTGGAGTGACGGCCCTCCGACTGGAAACACCATATATTTT,.,TRBJ1-3,TRBV30,15,.
CASSTGGNSEAFF,TGTGCCAGTAGTACCGGGGGCAACTCTGAAGCTTTCTTT,.,TRBJ1-1,TRBV19,13,.
CASSPTGGGNQPQHF,TGTGCCAGCAGCCCGACAGGGGGAGGCAATCAGCCCCAGCATTTT,TRBD1,TRBJ1-5,TRBV7-9,15,few
CSPREDTQYF,TGCAGCCCGAGGGAGGATACGCAGTATTTT,.,TRBJ2-3,TRBV20-1,10,few
CSVDPGGRAYNEQFF,TGCAGCGTTGACCCCGGCGGGAGGGCCTACAATGAGCAGTTCTTC,TRBD2,TRBJ2-1,TRBV29-1,15,.
CASSSGTGHSGANVLTF,TGTGCCAGCAGCTCCGGGACAGGCCACTCTGGGGCCAACGTCCTGACTTTC,TRBD1,TRBJ2-6,TRBV7-9,17,.
CASSRGANTEAFF,TGCGCCAGCAGCCGAGGGGCGAACACTGAAGCTTTCTTT,.,TRBJ1-1,TRBV23-1,13,.
CASSYDRGLETQYF,TGTGCCAGCAGTTACGACAGGGGCTTGGAGACCCAGTACTTC,TRBD1,TRBJ2-5,TRBV6-5,14,few
CASRLPGGRQETQYF,TGTGCCAGCAGACTCCCCGGGGGGAGGCAAGAGACCCAGTACTTC,TRBD2,TRBJ2-5,TRBV28,15,.
CASSLQTTNEKLFF,TGTGCCAGCAGCTTACAGACAACTAATGAAAAACTGTTTTTT,.,TRBJ1-4,TRBV7-9,14,.
CASSFPGLAGGGEQFF,TGTGCCAGCAGCTTTCCGGGACTAGCGGGAGGAGGTGAGCAGTTCTTC,TRBD2,TRBJ2-1,TRBV5-4,16,.
CASSRDGQETQYF,TGCGCCAGCAGTAGGGACGGCCAAGAGACCCAGTACTTC,.,TRBJ2-5,TRBV4-1,13,.
CASSFNTDTQYF,TGTGCCAGCAGCTTCAACACAGATACGCAGTATTTT,.,TRBJ2-3,TRBV11-2,12,few
CSVSRELVYNEQFF,TGCAGCGTATCGCGGGAGTTGGTTTACAATGAGCAGTTCTTC,TRBD2,TRBJ2-1,TRBV29-1,14,.
CAWSVRRETQYF,TGTGCCTGGAGTGTACGTCGAGAGACCCAGTACTTC,.,TRBJ2-5,TRBV30,12,few
CSVRLSGANVLTF,TGCAGCGTCCGCCTCTCTGGGGCCAACGTCCTGACTTTC,.,TRBJ2-6,TRBV29-1,13,few
CASGTGINEQFF,TGTGCCTCCGGGACAGGGATCAATGAGCAGTTCTTC,TRBD1,TRBJ2-1,TRBV30,12,few
CASSLSGRSTDTQYF,TGCGCCAGCAGCCTTAGCGGGAGGAGCACAGATACGCAGTATTTT,TRBD2,TRBJ2-3,TRBV5-1,15,.